This is a list of T cell receptor beta chains from one sample in a study of T-cell reconstitution after alpha-beta-depleted transplantation in children. Using its own MiXCR run on the PCR reads, TCRdb lists one record per CDR3 protein. Here the sample spans around 100,000 distinct CDR3 sequences, 10% being singletons. Sequenced material: PBMCs, taken before TCRalphabeta/CD19-depleted stem cell transplant. These receptors all stem from a boy under 10 years old with acute lymphoblastic leukemia, due to receive a stem cell transplant. Both conserved end residues are part of each CDR3. The size of a clone is reported for some rows only, either as once, few or many, or as a class for expanded clones.

clone_size v_call cdr3_aa
many TRBV6-5 CASSYGGYLEQFF
few TRBV20-1 CSAIWRGSTDTQYF
. TRBV5-1 CASSLEGGRSDGYTF
many TRBV24-1 CATSVQGGGTDTQYF
few TRBV21-1 CASSKASRQLTGELFF
few TRBV11-1 CASSWRGLAKETQYF
few TRBV12-3/TRBV12-4 CASSLLAGSKLSYNEQFF
many TRBV3-1 CASSQGVYEQYF
many TRBV12-3/TRBV12-4 CASSHGTSGYSYNEQFF
few TRBV29-1 CSVWGANYGYTF
few TRBV29-1 CSVEGSATDTQYF
many TRBV13 CASSSPSDSRDEQFF
. TRBV2 CATRYREDEQYF
. TRBV20-1 CSVSKSGSNTGELFF
many TRBV12-3/TRBV12-4 CASTQRGTDTQYF
few TRBV2 CASSEVRASGRAAADTQYF
many TRBV27 CASSLSLGGRVGELFF
few TRBV5-1 CASRPAAIDVYEQYF
. TRBV2 CASSAIPTGGNQPQHF
few TRBV5-1 CASSRQGEATEQYF
. TRBV29-1 CSVVGRGKNNEQFF
. TRBV5-6 CASSLDRYRTDTQYF
few TRBV29-1 CSVDTDTQYF
many TRBV7-8 CASSLGGVYGYTF
. TRBV5-6 CASSLGRNYGYTF
few TRBV20-1 CSARDPNRGNTGELFF
. TRBV12-3/TRBV12-4 CASSQGLAETTDTQYF
few TRBV20-1 CSISGSGNEQFF
few TRBV11-2 CASSLDPGQSYEQYF
. TRBV6-5 CASSYSGGALGYTF
few TRBV3-1 CASSRRLLGSGANVLTF
few TRBV10-3 CAISDRTTTGELFF
few TRBV5-1 CASSLDISGYTDTQYF
few TRBV7-2 CASSPPSSSPDTQYF
few TRBV11-2 CASSWGGTGDTQYF